This record concerns one T cell receptor beta chain sequence. Its antigen is unidentified. Nominally healthy donors were sampled, though unrecorded immune exposures were likely. The sample comes from a study of cytomegalovirus exposure and HLA in healthy donors. General study findings and limits: Some highly shared sequence variants likely arose as a pipeline artifact. Earlier analysis looked at TCR beta V segments, and most were productive about 90% or about 30% of the time. An assumption of roughly uniform sequencing depth across donors underlay the presence/absence analyses.

PCR was performed using 60 Vbeta and 13 Jbeta primers. Using immunoSEQ multiplex PCR, the repertoire was profiled, and TCRdb retains in-frame clones only, with some absent. Among approximately 160,000 clones, roughly two thirds were seen once, and the ten largest hold around 4%. The CDR3 covers 13 residues. Germline V gene data show CDR1 as SGHVS and CDR2 as FNYEAQ. The V and J ends lost 3 bases and 11 bases, in that order; junction bases with no gene match: 6. This chain links TRBV7-6 with TRBJ2-5; 10 positions match TRBD1. The receptor comes from a young woman in good health and CMV-seropositive. Material: PBMCs. The CDR3 bases are TGTGCCAGCAGCTTCGACAGGGGGCAGGAGCAGTACTTC. Protein: CASSFDRGQEQYF.